The TCR beta chain described here comes from a study of T cells after posttransplantation cyclophosphamide. Study-wide points: Recipient CMV seropositivity and CMV reactivation strongly tracked TRB clonality.

Trimming shortened V by 6 bases and J by 4 bases, and 7 bases separated the two germline ends. This CDR3 comprises 11 residues. CDR1 and CDR2 from the germline V gene are MNHNS and SASEGT. Peripheral blood was collected from the related graft donor on the marrow donation day. Repertoires were generated with immunoSEQ multiplex PCR, while TCRdb's copy carries only in-frame clones and drops some. The profile covers 30,000 or so clones, none occurring a single time. Only a few counts were recorded for this clone. Its antigen is undetermined. Sequencing input: PBMCs. V is TRBV6-1 and J is TRBJ2-7, with TRBD2 as a possible D gene (5 bases). The origin of this receptor is a woman in her 30s in good health and a related stem cell transplant donor. The CDR3 loop is CASSEGYEQYF. The CDR3 DNA follows: TGTGCCAGCAGCGAGGGTTACGAGCAGTACTTC.